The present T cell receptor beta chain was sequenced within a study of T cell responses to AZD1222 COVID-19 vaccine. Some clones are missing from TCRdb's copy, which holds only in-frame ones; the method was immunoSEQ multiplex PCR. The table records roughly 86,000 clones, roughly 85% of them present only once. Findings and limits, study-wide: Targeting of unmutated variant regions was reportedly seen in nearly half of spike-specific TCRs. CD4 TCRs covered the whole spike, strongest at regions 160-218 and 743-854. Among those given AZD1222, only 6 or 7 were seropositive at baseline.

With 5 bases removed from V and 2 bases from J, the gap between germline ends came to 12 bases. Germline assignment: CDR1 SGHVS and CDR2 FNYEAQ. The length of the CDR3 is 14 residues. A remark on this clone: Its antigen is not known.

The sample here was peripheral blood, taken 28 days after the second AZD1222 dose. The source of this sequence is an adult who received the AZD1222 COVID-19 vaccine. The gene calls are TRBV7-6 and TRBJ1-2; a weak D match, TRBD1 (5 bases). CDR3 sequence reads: CASSGGGSNYGYTF. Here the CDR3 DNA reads TGTGCCAGCAGCGGCGGGGGATCCAACTATGGCTACACCTTC. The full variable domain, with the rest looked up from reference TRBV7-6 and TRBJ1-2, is GAGVSQSPRYKVTKRGQDVALRCDPISGHVSLYWYRQALGQGPEFLTYFNYEAQQDKSGLPNDRFSAERPEGSISTLTIQRTEQRDSAMYRCASSGGGSNYGYTFGSGTRLTVV.